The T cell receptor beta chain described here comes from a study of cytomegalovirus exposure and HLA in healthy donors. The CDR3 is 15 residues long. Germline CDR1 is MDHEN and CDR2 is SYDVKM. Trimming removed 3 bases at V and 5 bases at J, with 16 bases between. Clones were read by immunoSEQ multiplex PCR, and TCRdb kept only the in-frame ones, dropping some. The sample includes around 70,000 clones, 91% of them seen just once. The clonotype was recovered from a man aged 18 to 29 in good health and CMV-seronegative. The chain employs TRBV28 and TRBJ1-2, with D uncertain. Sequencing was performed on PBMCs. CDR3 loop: CASSFGKAEGYGYTF. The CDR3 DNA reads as TGTGCCAGCAGTTTTGGAAAGGCCGAGGGATATGGCTACACCTTC.